Shown below are 15 T cell receptor beta chains from a single sample sequenced in a study of blood T cell repertoires in COVID-19. Generated by immunoSEQ multiplex PCR, the TCRdb table keeps only in-frame clones and is missing some. The table records under 300,000 clones, around 86% of them present only once. The sequencing sample was made of peripheral blood. Receptor source: a woman aged 60-75 years with active or convalescent COVID-19.

This chain connects TRBV15 to TRBJ2-1, with D hard to call. Germline lookup yields CDR1 LNHNV and CDR2 YYDKDF (reference sequence). The germline V and J ends were trimmed by 3 bases and 6 bases, with 6 bases remaining between them. The CDR3 has 12 residues. The CDR3 DNA follows: TGTGCCACCAGCAGCCTCGGCAATGAGCAGTTCTTC. Amino acids: CATSSLGNEQFF. Full variable domain (remainder filled in from reference TRBV15 and TRBJ2-1): DAMVIQNPRYQVTQFGKPVTLSCSQTLNHNVMYWYQQKSSQAPKLLFHYYDKDFNNEADTPDNFQSRRPNTSFCFLDIRSPGLGDTAMYLCATSSLGNEQFFGPGTRLTVL.

The chain couples TRBV5-8 to TRBJ1-2, with TRBD1 matching over 7 bases. The germline gives CDR1 SGHTS, CDR2 YDEGEE. V was pared by 6 bases and J by 7 bases, with 15 bases of the junction left unmatched. This CDR3 spans 15 amino acids. The CDR3 reads CASTRRRQGTSGYTF. CDR3 coding DNA: TGTGCCAGCACCCGAAGACGACAGGGTACGAGTGGCTACACCTTC.

V is TRBV10-2 and J is TRBJ1-1, with 10 positions matching TRBD1. The CDR3 contains 13 residues. The junction had 1 base not matched to a gene; V was cut back by 5 bases and J by 4 bases. Germline CDR1 WSHSY, CDR2 SAAADI. The DNA for the CDR3 is TGCGCCAGCAGTAGGGACAGGGGCACTGAAGCTTTCTTT. As protein: CASSRDRGTEAFF.

The chain recombines TRBV11-3 with TRBJ2-1; 12 bases are a match to TRBD2. V shed 5 bases, J shed 7 bases, and the junction held 3 bases outside the gene matches. The CDR3 spans 14 residues. Germline CDR1 and CDR2: SGHNT and YENEEA. CDR3 DNA sequence: TGTGCCAGCAGCGGCGGACTAGCGGGAAATGAGCAGTTCTTC. Translating gives CASSGGLAGNEQFF.

V and J are TRBV10-3 and TRBJ2-3; 10 nucleotides align to TRBD2. CDR3 length: 14 residues. CDR1 ENHRY and CDR2 SYGVKD come from the germline V gene. V lost 10 bases and J lost 4; bases outside the gene matches: 8. CDR3 sequence reads: CATTSGVAADTQYF. In DNA form, the CDR3 reads TGTGCCACCACTAGCGGGGTGGCGGCAGATACGCAGTATTTT.

This chain uses TRBV6-4 with TRBJ1-1; 7 nucleotides match TRBD1. Germline CDR1 MRHNA, CDR2 SNTAGT. Germline trimming cut 6 bases from V and 5 bases from J; bases unmatched to any gene: 6. CDR3 length: 13 amino acids. As DNA, the CDR3 is TGTGCCAGCAGACAGACAGGGCGGACTGAAGCTTTCTTT. As protein: CASRQTGRTEAFF.

The rearrangement joins TRBV4-1 to TRBJ2-3; D may be TRBD2 (6 bases). Germline loops: CDR1 MGHRA, CDR2 YSYEKL. The CDR3 length is 17 residues. Deletions cut 1 base from V and 3 bases from J, with 17 bases between. Here the CDR3 DNA reads TGCGCCAGCAGCCAAGTTGTGCGGGGATGGTCGACAGATACGCAGTATTTT. As protein: CASSQVVRGWSTDTQYF.

V usage is TRBV7-2 and J usage is TRBJ1-1; D is perhaps TRBD1 (6 bases). Germline CDR1 SGHTA, CDR2 FQGNSA. V was pared by 1 base and J by 4 bases, with 13 bases between. The CDR3 spans 15 residues. The CDR3 sequence: CASSLVSQGTTEAFF. The CDR3 DNA follows: TGTGCCAGCAGCTTAGTAAGCCAGGGGACCACTGAAGCTTTCTTT.

V is TRBV5-1 and J is TRBJ2-2, with TRBD1 as a possible D gene (6 bases). The CDR3 has 15 amino acids. CDR1 is SGHRS and CDR2 is YFSETQ in the germline V gene. V lost 6 bases to trimming and J lost 1 base, with 13 bases between them. CDR3 amino acids: CASKEETGNTGELFF. In DNA form, the CDR3 reads TGCGCCAGCAAGGAGGAGACAGGGAACACCGGGGAGCTGTTTTTT. The whole variable domain, filled in from reference TRBV5-1 and TRBJ2-2, reads KAGVTQTPRYLIKTRGQQVTLSCSPISGHRSVSWYQQTPGQGLQFLFEYFSETQRNKGNFPGRFSGRQFSNSRSEMNVSTLELGDSALYLCASKEETGNTGELFFGEGSRLTVL.

The chain joins TRBV18 to TRBJ2-7; TRBD1 agrees at 7 bases. The CDR3 is 14 residues long. Per the germline V gene, CDR1 is KGHSH and CDR2 is LQKENI. J gave up 1 base and V 6 bases, and 6 bases lay outside the gene matches. In DNA form, the CDR3 reads TGTGCCAGCTCCCTAGACAGGGAGTCCTACGAGCAGTACTTC. Protein sequence: CASSLDRESYEQYF. The full variable domain, its missing parts supplied by reference TRBV18 and TRBJ2-7, is NAGVMQNPRHLVRRRGQEARLRCSPMKGHSHVYWYRQLPEEGLKFMVYLQKENIIDESGMPKERFSAEFPKEGPSILRIQQVVRGDSAAYFCASSLDRESYEQYFGPGTRLTVT.

As DNA, the CDR3 is TGTGCCAGCAGCTTCCTCAGGAACGACGGAAACACCATATATTTT. Amino acids: CASSFLRNDGNTIYF. This rearrangement joins TRBV11-3 to TRBJ1-3; no clear D. The germline CDR1 and CDR2 sequences are SGHNT and YENEEA. This CDR3 comprises 15 residues. V dropped 3 bases and J dropped 4 bases, with 13 bases sitting between them.

This chain links TRBV6-2 or TRBV6-3 with TRBJ2-2, with 10 bases lining up with TRBD2. After removal of 2 bases from V and 6 bases from J, the junction contained 12 bases not matched to a gene. The CDR3 has 18 residues. From germline, CDR1 is MNHEY and CDR2 SVGEGT. CDR3 nucleotides: TGTGCCAGCAGTTACACACTCGGGACTAGCGAAGCATCCGGGGAGCTGTTTTTT. It translates to CASSYTLGTSEASGELFF.

The chain has TRBV15 and TRBJ1-2; possibly TRBD1 for D (5 bases). The CDR3 is made up of 15 amino acids. Trimming removed 5 bases at V and 6 bases at J, with 19 bases between. Germline assignment: CDR1 LNHNV and CDR2 YYDKDF (reference sequence). The CDR3 is CATSSLGRTRDGYTF. In DNA form, the CDR3 reads TGTGCCACCAGCTCCCTGGGAAGGACACGGGATGGCTACACCTTC.

J is TRBJ2-4 and V is TRBV5-8, with TRBD1 as a possible D gene (6 bases). Trimming shortened V by 3 bases and J by 0 bases, and 10 bases separated the two germline ends. The CDR3 spans 15 residues. Germline V gene lookup returns CDR1 SGHTS and CDR2 YDEGEE. This chain's CDR3 is CASSYGTLAKNIQYF. Written as DNA, the CDR3 is TGTGCCAGCAGCTACGGGACATTAGCCAAAAACATTCAGTACTTC.

The CDR3 here is CAWQTSGTDTQYF. CDR3 in DNA: TGTGCCTGGCAGACTAGCGGGACAGATACGCAGTATTTT. The chain uses TRBV30 and TRBJ2-3, with 10 bases aligning to TRBD2. CDR3 length: 13 residues. J lost 3 bases, V lost 5 bases, and 2 bases had no gene match. Germline CDR1 GTSNPN, CDR2 SVGIG (reference sequence).